Listed below are T cell receptor beta chains from one sample, sequenced in a study of lymphopenia after photon versus proton radiotherapy. Method: immunoSEQ multiplex PCR; TCRdb's copy keeps in-frame clones and lacks some. In the table there are about 17,000 clones, approximately 90% of which are singletons. The sample was peripheral blood, taken from a patient treated with photon-based radiotherapy. The receptors come from a man aged 55-75 years with pancreatic cancer. Both conserved end residues are trimmed from each CDR3.

TRBJ2-7,TRBV4-2,ASSQEGSYEQY
TRBJ2-5,TRBV9,ASSVVGSGVKETQY
TRBJ1-5,TRBV10-1,ASSQTGVQPQH
TRBJ2-6,TRBV29-1,SVRLTGANVLT
TRBJ2-1,TRBV6-5,ASRTGTVSREQF
TRBJ2-1,TRBV29-1,SVDLGQRPSYNEQF
TRBJ2-5,TRBV6-6,ATRPGGRETQY
TRBJ2-1,TRBV2,ASSVGASYNEQF
TRBJ2-1,TRBV6-1,ASSGQGAYYNEQF
TRBJ1-5,TRBV2,ASNPGQGANQPQH
TRBJ2-3,TRBV5-4,ASSLKLAGTDTQY
TRBJ1-6,TRBV18,ASSPRQAGDSPLH
TRBJ2-6,TRBV4-1,ASSGSARSPGANVLT
TRBJ1-1,TRBV6-1,ASSEKGGRVAF
TRBJ1-2,TRBV11-2,ASRAVGSLYGYT
TRBJ1-6,TRBV2,ASSEGRRNSPLH
TRBJ2-3,TRBV18,ASSPGQGTQY
TRBJ2-5,TRBV7-7,ASSGSYQETQY
TRBJ2-2,TRBV4-2,ASSLSGDNTGELF
TRBJ2-3,TRBV5-4,ASSLVRGGNEADTQY
TRBJ1-2,TRBV12-5,ASGLAVSNYGYT
TRBJ1-4,TRBV5-1,ASSWGRGTNEKLF
TRBJ1-2,TRBV7-6,ASSGGVDGYT
TRBJ1-4,TRBV7-2,ASRKGQNEKLF
TRBJ1-1,TRBV11-2,ASSPRQLVNTEAF
TRBJ1-6,TRBV6-9,ASSTTGSSPLH
TRBJ1-1,TRBV6-6,ASRGTARGNTEAF
TRBJ2-3,TRBV5-3,ARVDPRTTDTQY
TRBJ2-3,TRBV7-3,ASSLGLAGTDTQY
TRBJ1-6,TRBV6-5,ASTSGTFNSPLH
TRBJ2-7,TRBV30,AWSGSREQY
TRBJ1-2,TRBV11-2,ASSQVVGRGYT
TRBJ1-1,TRBV6-1,ASSDRGNWAF
TRBJ2-7,TRBV6-1,ASRAGQFYEQY
TRBJ1-4,TRBV19,ASNGGEWQEKLF
TRBJ2-5,TRBV27,ASRGTLDAETQY
TRBJ2-1,TRBV7-8,ASSLEDGSYNEQF
TRBJ1-2,TRBV6-1,ASSLNGAGYT
TRBJ1-6,TRBV9,ASSADIGASNSPLH
TRBJ2-6,TRBV2,ASSFNSGANVLT
TRBJ1-5,TRBV29-1,SVDGGETQH
TRBJ2-2,TRBV7-2,ASSLGDMNTGELF
TRBJ1-6,TRBV6-4,ASSDSAGNSPLH
TRBJ2-3,TRBV5-1,ASSLSGGSDTQY
TRBJ2-1,TRBV6-1,ASRGTSGVYNEQF
TRBJ1-1,TRBV30,AWSVSRATEAF
TRBJ1-2,TRBV6-1,ASIVKQEGGYGYT
TRBJ1-1,TRBV23-1,ASSQTTGGSTEAF
TRBJ2-7,TRBV6-1,ASSLQGAQAHEQY
TRBJ2-2,TRBV4-3,ASSLDLEVTGELF
TRBJ2-3,TRBV2,ASSVELAGQY
TRBJ2-5,TRBV9,ASSAFQETQY
TRBJ1-2,TRBV9,ASSVDGTGDGYT
TRBJ1-1,TRBV19,ASSNTGYGTEAF
TRBJ1-1,TRBV7-9,ASSLGGVMNTEAF